This passage covers 32 T cell receptor beta chains from one sample sequenced in a study of cytomegalovirus exposure and HLA in healthy donors. PCR amplification relied on 60 Vbeta primers (plus 13 Jbeta primers). Here immunoSEQ multiplex PCR was the method, and the copy in TCRdb shows in-frame clones only, minus some. Among 180,000 or so clones, roughly 78% were seen once, and the ten largest hold roughly 2%. The sample taken for sequencing was PBMCs. These receptors were taken from a woman in her twenties or thirties in good health and CMV-seronegative.

The chain has TRBV11-2 and TRBJ1-1, with 11 bases aligning to TRBD1. This CDR3 is built from 16 residues. The V segment lost 5 bases and the J segment 11 bases; nucleotides outside the gene matches: 16. Per the germline V gene, CDR1 is SGHAT and CDR2 is FQNNGV. The CDR3: CASSIRTGGGSIGAFF. In DNA, the CDR3 is TGTGCCAGCAGCATCCGGACAGGGGGCGGGTCAATTGGGGCTTTCTTT.

V and J are TRBV5-1 and TRBJ1-3, with a tentative D call TRBD1 (6 bases). This CDR3 is built from 16 residues. With 4 bases removed from V and 0 bases from J, the gap between germline ends came to 14 bases. CDR1 is SGHRS and CDR2 is YFSETQ in the germline V gene. CDR3 nucleotides: TGCGCCAGCAGCCCGGGTTTGACAGGCTCTGGAAACACCATATATTTT. Its protein is CASSPGLTGSGNTIYF.

This chain joins TRBV18 and TRBJ1-4, with unresolved D. The germline CDR1 and CDR2 sequences are KGHSH and LQKENI. This CDR3 has 19 residues. Trimming shortened V by 2 bases and J by 2 bases, and 21 bases separated the two germline ends. CDR3 in amino acids: CASSPKVRARGGTNEKLFF. DNA of the CDR3: TGTGCCAGCTCACCAAAGGTCAGAGCCCGGGGAGGCACTAATGAAAAACTGTTTTTT. Full variable domain (missing parts from reference TRBV18 and TRBJ1-4): NAGVMQNPRHLVRRRGQEARLRCSPMKGHSHVYWYRQLPEEGLKFMVYLQKENIIDESGMPKERFSAEFPKEGPSILRIQQVVRGDSAAYFCASSPKVRARGGTNEKLFFGSGTQLSVL.

This rearrangement joins TRBV5-1 to TRBJ1-6, with D possibly TRBD1 on 5 matching bases. The CDR3 is 13 residues long. Trimming removed 4 bases at V and 7 bases at J, with 9 bases between. Germline V CDR1 and CDR2: SGHRS, YFSETQ. As DNA, the CDR3 is TGCGCCAGCAGCCCGAGACAGAATTCACCCCTCCACTTT. Protein sequence: CASSPRQNSPLHF.

V is TRBV7-8 and J is TRBJ1-4; TRBD1 matches at 7 bases. The CDR3 is 14 residues long. V dropped 3 bases and J dropped 7; count of bases not matched to a gene: 5. Germline V lookup: CDR1 SGHVS, CDR2 FQNEAQ. Written as DNA, the CDR3 is TGTGCCAGCAGCTTCGACAGGGTGGGTGAAAAACTGTTTTTT. Translated: CASSFDRVGEKLFF.

V and J are TRBV30 and TRBJ1-5; 8 bases are a match to TRBD1. This CDR3 spans 13 amino acids. Looked up from germline, CDR1 is GTSNPN and CDR2 is SVGIG (reference sequence). V lost 3 bases to trimming and J lost 6 bases; unmatched junction nucleotides: 4. The CDR3 reads CAWSPGGSQPQHF. CDR3 in DNA: TGTGCCTGGAGCCCAGGGGGCTCTCAGCCCCAGCATTTT.

This clone was seen a handful of times. V is TRBV27 and J is TRBJ2-3; TRBD1 might be the D (5 bases). This CDR3 is 15 amino acids long. Germline V lookup: CDR1 MNHEY, CDR2 SMNVEV (reference sequence). The germline V and J ends were trimmed by 3 bases and 2 bases, with 12 bases remaining between them. The CDR3 bases are TGTGCCAGCAGTTTGGGCAGGGTACTCACAGATACGCAGTATTTT. Residues: CASSLGRVLTDTQYF.

The chain employs TRBV5-6 and TRBJ1-2; 9 nucleotides align to TRBD1. Germline V CDR1 and CDR2: SGHDT, YYEEEE. J was trimmed by 4 bases and V by 3 bases; bases with no gene match: 1. The CDR3 covers 13 residues. CDR3 sequence (DNA): TGTGCCAGCAGCTCGACAGGGGGCTATGGCTACACCTTC. As protein: CASSSTGGYGYTF.

This clone was recorded a few times. This sequence joins TRBV7-3 and TRBJ2-7; D is ambiguous. Looked up from germline, CDR1 is SGHTA and CDR2 is FQGTGA. The CDR3 consists of 13 residues. The V gene lost 0 bases and the J gene lost 6 bases, with 9 bases spanning the gap. CDR3 region: CASSLTALSEQYF. The CDR3 DNA sequence: TGTGCCAGCAGCTTAACGGCCCTCAGCGAGCAGTACTTC.

The V gene is TRBV7-6, the J gene TRBJ2-1, with 7 positions matching TRBD2. Per the germline V gene, CDR1 is SGHVS and CDR2 is FNYEAQ. This CDR3 contains 14 residues. The ends lost 6 bases at V and 8 bases at J; junction bases unmatched: 10. CDR3 DNA: TGTGCCAGCAGTCACGGGGATCGGGGGGATGAGCAGTTCTTC. Protein sequence: CASSHGDRGDEQFF. The full variable domain, in which reference TRBV7-6 and TRBJ2-1 provide the parts outside the CDR3, is GAGVSQSPRYKVTKRGQDVALRCDPISGHVSLYWYRQALGQGPEFLTYFNYEAQQDKSGLPNDRFSAERPEGSISTLTIQRTEQRDSAMYRCASSHGDRGDEQFFGPGTRLTVL.

CDR3 protein: CASSKWTGKETQYF. In DNA, the CDR3 is TGTGCCAGCAGTAAGTGGACAGGGAAAGAGACCCAGTACTTC. The gene calls are TRBV5-8 and TRBJ2-5, with 8 positions matching TRBD1. J lost 3 bases, V lost 5 bases, and 6 bases had no gene match. This CDR3 comprises 14 residues. CDR1 is SGHTS and CDR2 is YDEGEE in the germline V gene.

The chain links TRBV30 to TRBJ1-2, with no clear D. Germline assignment: CDR1 GTSNPN and CDR2 SVGIG (reference sequence). Between the trimmed V and J ends, which lost 3 bases and 7 bases, there was a span of 27 bases. The CDR3 contains 17 residues. The CDR3 reads CAWSAVRTSTAGGGYTF. The DNA of the CDR3 is TGTGCCTGGAGCGCAGTACGAACAAGCACCGCCGGCGGTGGCTACACCTTC.

J is TRBJ2-5 and V is TRBV5-4; tentative D call: TRBD2 (6 bases). The CDR3 is 16 residues long. Germline V gene lookup returns CDR1 SGHNT and CDR2 YYREEE (reference sequence). Trimming shortened V by 5 bases and J by 4 bases, and 21 bases separated the two germline ends. DNA for the CDR3: TGTGCCAGCAGGAAGGGTGGGGGGACGTCATCAGAGACCCAGTACTTC. Protein: CASRKGGGTSSETQYF.

As concerns this clone: The sample holds other DNA sequences that translate to the same CDR3. The J gene is TRBJ2-5, the V gene TRBV6-5; D ambiguous. V lost 0 bases to trimming and J lost 2 bases, with 7 bases between them. The CDR3 contains 14 residues. The germline V gene encodes CDR1 MNHEY and CDR2 SVGAGI. The CDR3 DNA is TGTGCCAGCAGTTACTCGCGCGGACAAGAGACCCAGTACTTC. Protein: CASSYSRGQETQYF.

The chain combines TRBV6-6 with TRBJ2-7, with D possibly being TRBD1 (6 bases). Deletions cut 5 bases from V and 3 bases from J, with 8 bases between. CDR3 length: 12 amino acids. Germline V gene sequence: CDR1 MNHNY, CDR2 SVGAGI (reference sequence). CDR3: CASSRQVYEQYF. The CDR3 nucleotides are TGTGCCAGCAGTCGACAGGTCTACGAGCAGTACTTC.

The rearrangement links TRBV5-1 to TRBJ2-6; no firm D call. V lost 0 bases to trimming and J lost 0 bases, with 4 bases between them. CDR1 is SGHRS, CDR2 YFSETQ, per germline. The CDR3 has 15 amino acids. The CDR3 is CASSLGVSGANVLTF. CDR3 nucleotides: TGCGCCAGCAGCTTGGGAGTCTCTGGGGCCAACGTCCTGACTTTC.

The gene calls are TRBV7-9 and TRBJ1-2; 9 bases are shared with TRBD1. Germline lookup yields CDR1 SEHNR and CDR2 FQNEAQ (reference sequence). The CDR3 has 14 residues. Trimming cost V 5 bases and J 4 bases; bases outside gene matches: 5. The CDR3 here is CASSHRDRAYGYTF. The CDR3 region has the DNA TGTGCCAGCAGCCACCGGGACAGGGCCTATGGCTACACCTTC.

The chain joins TRBV2 to TRBJ2-7; D unresolved. CDR3 length equals 12 residues. Germline loops: CDR1 SNHLY, CDR2 FYNNEI. Between the trimmed V and J ends, which lost 6 bases and 6 bases, there was a span of 12 bases. CDR3 nucleotides: TGTGCCAGCAGCCCCCCCTTTTCCGAGCAGTACTTC. As protein: CASSPPFSEQYF.

This rearrangement joins TRBV4-2 to TRBJ2-2; 11 bases fit TRBD2. With 5 bases clipped from V and 1 base from J, the junction kept 6 bases outside the gene matches. The CDR3 extends over 17 amino acids. Germline CDR1 LGHNA, CDR2 YNFKEQ. CDR3 bases: TGTGCCAGCAGCACACAAACTAGCGGGAGGAACACCGGGGAGCTGTTTTTT. Protein: CASSTQTSGRNTGELFF.

The chain has TRBV9 and TRBJ2-7; 7 bases line up with TRBD1. Germline V gene data show CDR1 as SGDLS and CDR2 as YYNGEE. V shed 3 bases and J 2 bases; nucleotides not matched to a gene: 2. The length of the CDR3 is 13 residues. The CDR3 region is CASSAGQTYEQYF. The CDR3 nucleotides are TGTGCCAGCAGCGCGGGACAGACCTACGAGCAGTACTTC.

V and J are TRBV6-1 and TRBJ1-6; TRBD1 agrees at 9 bases. This CDR3 contains 14 residues. V lost 6 bases and J lost 8; bases outside the gene matches: 5. CDR1 and CDR2 from the germline V gene are MNHNS and SASEGT. CDR3 bases: TGTGCCAGCAGACAGGGGGCTTCGGATTCACCCCTCCACTTT. This translates into CASRQGASDSPLHF.

This sequence joins TRBV4-2 and TRBJ2-5; 7 bases map to TRBD2. Germline V gene data show CDR1 as LGHNA and CDR2 as YNFKEQ. Losses at the gene ends were 3 bases for V and 2 bases for J; bases not matched to a gene: 9. The CDR3 is 16 amino acids. The DNA for the CDR3 is TGTGCCAGCAGCCAGACGGCGAGCGGGGATCAAGAGACCCAGTACTTC. Amino acid sequence: CASSQTASGDQETQYF.

The gene calls are TRBV18 and TRBJ2-7; D perhaps matches TRBD1 (5 bases). CDR1 KGHSH and CDR2 LQKENI come from the germline V gene. The CDR3 extends over 13 amino acids. Trimming left V 1 base short and J 2 bases short, with 6 bases between. The CDR3 reads CASSPQGPYEQYF. The CDR3 nucleotides read TGTGCCAGCTCACCACAGGGGCCCTACGAGCAGTACTTC.

This rearrangement joins TRBV7-6 to TRBJ1-1, with D tentatively TRBD1 (5 bases). CDR3 length equals 16 residues. Germline assignment: CDR1 SGHVS and CDR2 FNYEAQ. The V gene lost 2 bases and the J gene lost 0 bases, with 13 bases spanning the gap. The CDR3 coding sequence is TGTGCCAGCAGCTTACGGGGGTCAGGGATGAACACTGAAGCTTTCTTT. It yields the protein CASSLRGSGMNTEAFF.

The chain combines TRBV7-9 with TRBJ1-4; 9 nucleotides line up with TRBD1. CDR3 size: 14 residues. With V trimmed by 2 bases and J by 8 bases, 3 bases remained unmatched. Germline values: CDR1 SEHNR, CDR2 FQNEAQ (reference sequence). The CDR3 sequence is CASSLTGGHEKLFF. In nucleotides, the CDR3 is TGTGCCAGCAGCTTAACAGGGGGCCACGAAAAACTGTTTTTT.

The gene calls are TRBV5-4 and TRBJ2-3; 8 nucleotides line up with TRBD1. The CDR3 has 16 amino acids. Germline lookup yields CDR1 SGHNT and CDR2 YYREEE (reference sequence). The V gene end was trimmed by 4 bases and the J gene end by 0 bases; junction bases not matched to a gene: 7. The CDR3 DNA reads TGTGCCAGCAGCAAGGCCGGGACAGGTAGCACAGATACGCAGTATTTT. It translates to CASSKAGTGSTDTQYF.

This clone occurred once. The chain joins TRBV4-3 to TRBJ2-3; D might be TRBD1 (6 bases). Trimming pared 0 bases from V and 3 bases from J, leaving 16 bases between. This CDR3 region has 17 residues. From germline, CDR1 is LGHNA and CDR2 YSLEER. CDR3 DNA sequence: TGCGCCAGCAGCCAAGAGGGGGCCTTGGTTCTAACAGATACGCAGTATTTT. It is translated as CASSQEGALVLTDTQYF.

V usage is TRBV6-6 and J usage is TRBJ2-7; D ambiguous. Looked up from germline, CDR1 is MNHNY and CDR2 is SVGAGI (reference sequence). The CDR3 totals 13 residues. The V and J ends lost 8 bases and 1 base respectively, with 12 bases between them. CDR3 nucleotides: TGTGCCAGCCCTCCCCTCCTTTCCTACGAGCAGTACTTC. It codes for CASPPLLSYEQYF.

The chain is built from TRBV18 and TRBJ2-7; 9 nucleotides match TRBD1. The CDR3 runs 15 residues. Germline CDR1 and CDR2: KGHSH and LQKENI. The V segment lost 4 bases and the J segment 6 bases; nucleotides outside the gene matches: 10. CDR3 nucleotides: TGTGCCAGCTCACAGGGACAGGGATATACTGGCGAGCAGTACTTC. Protein product: CASSQGQGYTGEQYF.

The rearrangement joins TRBV27 to TRBJ2-7; 8 bases align to TRBD2. This CDR3 comprises 16 residues. V shed 2 bases, J shed 1 base, and the junction held 7 bases outside the gene matches. Germline V lookup: CDR1 MNHEY, CDR2 SMNVEV (reference sequence). CDR3 protein: CASSLLRPSGSYEQYF. The CDR3 region has the DNA TGTGCCAGCAGTTTACTTCGCCCTAGCGGGTCCTACGAGCAGTACTTC.

The genes are TRBV4-1 and TRBJ2-7; 8 bases align to TRBD2. Germline V lookup: CDR1 MGHRA, CDR2 YSYEKL. V lost 1 base and J lost 6; bases outside the gene matches: 11. The CDR3 runs 16 residues. CDR3 in amino acids: CASSQGPGGGTTEQYF. As DNA, the CDR3 is TGCGCCAGCAGCCAAGGCCCCGGGGGGGGGACCACCGAGCAGTACTTC.

The J gene is TRBJ2-7, the V gene TRBV10-3, with 7 positions matching TRBD1. This CDR3 has 17 residues. The junction had 12 bases not matched to a gene; V was cut back by 0 bases and J by 4 bases. Germline V lookup: CDR1 ENHRY, CDR2 SYGVKD. The CDR3 spells CAISESPPGQTNYEQYF. The CDR3 DNA is TGTGCCATCAGTGAGTCCCCTCCGGGACAGACGAATTACGAGCAGTACTTC.